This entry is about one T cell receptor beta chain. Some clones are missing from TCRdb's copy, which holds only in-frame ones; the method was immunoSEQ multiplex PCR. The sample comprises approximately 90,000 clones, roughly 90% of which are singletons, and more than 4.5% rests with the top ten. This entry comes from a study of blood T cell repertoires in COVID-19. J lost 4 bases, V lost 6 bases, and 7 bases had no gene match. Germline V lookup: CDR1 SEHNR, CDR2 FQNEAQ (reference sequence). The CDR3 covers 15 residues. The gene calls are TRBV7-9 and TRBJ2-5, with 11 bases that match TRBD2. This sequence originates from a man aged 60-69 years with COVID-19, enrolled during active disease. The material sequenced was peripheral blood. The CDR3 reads CASSLTSGMAETQYF. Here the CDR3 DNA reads TGTGCCAGCAGTTTGACTAGCGGGATGGCAGAGACCCAGTACTTC.